These T cell receptor beta chains were read from a single sample in a study of patients and donors after allogeneic stem cell transplantation. MiXCR, run by TCRdb on the RT-PCR reads, gives a single entry per CDR3 protein. The sample carries hundreds of thousands of distinct CDR3 sequences, 16% recorded once. The sequencing sample was made of blood, either unsorted or a sorted T cell fraction (not recorded which). Source of these receptors: a human donor who was either an allogeneic HSCT recipient or a stem cell or donor lymphocyte infusion donor (not recorded which). It is not recorded whose cells these are; they may come from a transplant donor. CDR3s include the opening cysteine and the closing phenylalanine or tryptophan. A D gene is named only where the DNA matches it firmly. Expanded clones are given a class, and other clones once, few, many or no size at all.

clone_size	v_call	j_call	d_call	cdr3_nt	cdr3_aa
.	TRBV7-9	TRBJ2-7	TRBD1	TGTGCCAGCAACCTACAGGGGGATGGCGAGCAGTACTTC	CASNLQGDGEQYF
.	TRBV20-1	TRBJ1-1	.	TGCAGTGCTAGAGACCCTACAGGGCTGAACACTGAAGCTTTCTTT	CSARDPTGLNTEAFF
.	TRBV15	TRBJ2-7	TRBD1	TGTGCCACCAGCTCCCCCCGGACAGGGCGTGAGTACGAGCAGTACTTC	CATSSPRTGREYEQYF
many	TRBV9	TRBJ2-7	.	TGTGCCAGCAGCTCCCCGGAGATAGCGGAGACCTACGAGCAGTACTTC	CASSSPEIAETYEQYF
few	TRBV7-9	TRBJ2-6	.	TGTGCCAGCAGCGACACCTCTGGGGCCAACGTCCTGACTTTC	CASSDTSGANVLTF
.	TRBV7-2	TRBJ1-2	TRBD1	TGTGCCAGCAGGTCCGGGACAGGACATGGCTACACCTTC	CASRSGTGHGYTF
few	TRBV2	TRBJ1-1	.	TGTGCCAGCAGTGCTTCGACCCCTGAAGCTTTCTTT	CASSASTPEAFF
few	TRBV6-1	TRBJ1-1	.	TGTGCCAGCAGTAGGGGGTCGTTGGCGGGAGCTTTCTTT	CASSRGSLAGAFF
.	TRBV9	TRBJ2-7	.	TGTGCCAGCAGCGTAGGCGGGATGAGCGAGCAGTACTTC	CASSVGGMSEQYF
.	TRBV6-5	TRBJ1-1	TRBD1	TGTGCCAGCAGTTATTATTCCCAGGGGGGCCTGAACACTGAAGCTTTCTTT	CASSYYSQGGLNTEAFF
few	TRBV10-3	TRBJ1-1	.	TGTGCCATCAGTGAGTCCCGGGGGGGGACTGAAGCTTTCTTT	CAISESRGGTEAFF
.	TRBV7-2	TRBJ2-7	TRBD2	TGTGCCAGCAGCTTACTAGCGGGGTACTCCTACGAGCAGTACTTC	CASSLLAGYSYEQYF
many	TRBV7-3	TRBJ2-2	TRBD2	TGTGCCAGCAGCTTAGGTGTGCTAGCGGGAGTTACCGGGGAGCTGTTTTTT	CASSLGVLAGVTGELFF
many	TRBV9	TRBJ2-2	.	TGTGCCAGCAGCGTAGGGACACCCACCGGGGAGCTGTTTTTT	CASSVGTPTGELFF
.	TRBV12-3/TRBV12-4	TRBJ1-5	TRBD1	TGTGCCAGCAGTTTAAAGTTGAAAGGTCGAGAGGGGGCGCGAGGTCAGCCCCAGCATTTT	CASSLKLKGREGARGQPQHF
few	TRBV20-1	TRBJ1-2	.	TGCAGTGCTATCAGACAGGCGCAACTAGCTAACTATGGCTACACCTTC	CSAIRQAQLANYGYTF
many	TRBV7-3	TRBJ2-3	TRBD2	TGTGCCAGCAGCTTGCTAGCGGGCACAGATACGCAGTATTTT	CASSLLAGTDTQYF
many	TRBV20-1	TRBJ2-5	TRBD1	TGCAGTGCTAGCGGGACAGGGGGTTTATGGGAGACCCAGTACTTC	CSASGTGGLWETQYF
few	TRBV9	TRBJ2-1	.	TGTGCCAGCAGCGTAGTTGCTAACCACTACAATGAGCAGTTCTTC	CASSVVANHYNEQFF
few	TRBV20-1	TRBJ2-7	TRBD1	TGCAGTGCTAGAGGTCCCGGGGACAGGGGGCTCTACGAGCAGTACTTC	CSARGPGDRGLYEQYF
few	TRBV4-1	TRBJ2-1	.	TGCGCCAGCAGCCAAGATTCGGGACACCTTACCTACAATGAGCAGTTCTTC	CASSQDSGHLTYNEQFF
.	TRBV20-1	TRBJ1-5	.	TGCAGTGCTAGATATGGAGATCAGCCCCAGCATTTT	CSARYGDQPQHF
.	TRBV7-9	TRBJ1-1	.	TGTGCCAGTTTCCGCGGTTCGCTGGGCAGTGTGAACACTGAAGCTTTCTTT	CASFRGSLGSVNTEAFF
few	TRBV5-6	TRBJ1-1	TRBD1	TGTGCCAGCAGCTCCCTCCCAGGGGGCTTTATGATGAACACTGAAGCTTTCTTT	CASSSLPGGFMMNTEAFF
.	TRBV12-3/TRBV12-4	TRBJ2-7	.	TGTGCCAGCAGTCCTGGTGGGGGCGTCTACGAGCAGTACTTC	CASSPGGGVYEQYF
few	TRBV5-1	TRBJ2-2	.	TGCGCCAGCAGCTACGAGGCCGGGGAGCTGTTTTTT	CASSYEAGELFF
few	TRBV29-1	TRBJ2-7	.	TGCAGCGTTGAAGGGGGGGGCGCGTCCTACGAGCAGTACTTC	CSVEGGGASYEQYF
.	TRBV29-1	TRBJ1-1	.	TGCAGCTCATCGAAGAGGGCTGGCACTGAAGCTTTCTTT	CSSSKRAGTEAFF
few	TRBV20-1	TRBJ2-7	TRBD2	TGCAGTGCTAGAGTAGGGACTAGCGGGAGTAACGAGCAGTACTTC	CSARVGTSGSNEQYF
few	TRBV2	TRBJ1-2	TRBD1	TGTGCCAGCAATCCGCAGGGGGCGACCTATGGCTACACCTTC	CASNPQGATYGYTF
many	TRBV5-6	TRBJ2-7	TRBD1	TGTGCCAGCAGCTTGGAAGGGACAGGCTCCTACGAGCAGTACTTC	CASSLEGTGSYEQYF
.	TRBV20-1	TRBJ1-5	.	TGCAGTGCTAGAGAGCTTCTCGACTTCAATCAGCCCCAGCATTTT	CSARELLDFNQPQHF
many	TRBV7-9	TRBJ2-2	TRBD1	TGTGCCAGCAGCCCGATCCTGACAGGGGGAAACACCGGGGAGCTGTTTTTT	CASSPILTGGNTGELFF
.	TRBV5-6	TRBJ2-1	.	TGTGCCAGCAGCCCTGTGAGATCCTACAATGAGCAGTTCTTC	CASSPVRSYNEQFF
.	TRBV7-8	TRBJ2-7	.	TGTGCCAGCAGCTTAGGCGACAGGAGCTCCTACGAGCAGTACTTC	CASSLGDRSSYEQYF
.	TRBV18	TRBJ2-2	.	TGTGCCAGCTCACCACTGGACTCCAACACCGGGGAGCTGTTTTTT	CASSPLDSNTGELFF
many	TRBV4-3	TRBJ2-6	.	TGCGCCAGCAGCCAAGATAGCGGGGCCAACGTCCTGACTTTC	CASSQDSGANVLTF
.	TRBV29-1	TRBJ2-5	.	TGCAGCGTTGAGGAAGGGGGAGAGGGGCAAGAGACCCAGTACTTC	CSVEEGGEGQETQYF
.	TRBV7-2	TRBJ2-3	.	TGTGCCAGCAGCGGTAGGGGGAGCGGGGGCACAGATACGCAGTATTTT	CASSGRGSGGTDTQYF
.	TRBV9	TRBJ2-7	.	TGTGCCAGCTCTGGGACTGCTGCCCACGAGCAGTACTTC	CASSGTAAHEQYF
.	TRBV20-1	TRBJ2-1	.	TGCAGTGCCACCTTCACTACCTTGCAGTTCTTC	CSATFTTLQFF
many	TRBV6-1	TRBJ1-5	.	TGTGCCAGCCTCCCGGGTGGGGCAGGGAGTAGCAATCAGCCCCAGCATTTT	CASLPGGAGSSNQPQHF
.	TRBV30	TRBJ2-1	.	TGTACTGGAGGGTCCTACAATGAGCAGTTCTTC	CTGGSYNEQFF
many	TRBV27	TRBJ2-2	TRBD2	TGTGCCAGCAGTTCACTAGCGGGAGGGAGCACCGGGGAGCTGTTTTTT	CASSSLAGGSTGELFF
few	TRBV5-5	TRBJ2-7	.	TGTGCCAGCAGCCCGTGGGGGGAAATCGTCTCCTACGAGCAGTACTTC	CASSPWGEIVSYEQYF
few	TRBV4-3	TRBJ2-1	.	TGCGCCAGCACCCCAGGGCCGGCCACCTACAATGAGCAGTTCTTC	CASTPGPATYNEQFF
.	TRBV6-2/TRBV6-3	TRBJ1-2	.	TGTGCCAGCAGTGAACAGGTCTATGGCTACACCTTC	CASSEQVYGYTF
.	TRBV7-2	TRBJ2-7	TRBD2	TGTGCCAGCAGCCCTAGCGGGCTGTCCTACGAGCAGTACTTC	CASSPSGLSYEQYF
.	TRBV29-1	TRBJ2-7	.	TGCAGCGGAAAACAGGGAAGCTCCTACGAGCAGTACTTC	CSGKQGSSYEQYF
few	TRBV6-1	TRBJ1-2	TRBD1	TGTGCCAGCATTCGGGGGACAGGGGCTACCTATGGCTACACCTTC	CASIRGTGATYGYTF
many	TRBV7-2	TRBJ2-7	.	TGTGCCAGCAGCTTAGACCTGGGGACGGATACCTACGAGCAGTACTTC	CASSLDLGTDTYEQYF
many	TRBV4-1	TRBJ1-2	.	TGCGCCAGCAGCCAGTTAGGTCTTGACTACACCTTC	CASSQLGLDYTF
.	TRBV12-3/TRBV12-4	TRBJ2-2	.	TGTGCCAGCAGTTTTGTGCGGGACCAGAACACCGGGGAGCTGTTTTTT	CASSFVRDQNTGELFF
.	TRBV4-3	TRBJ2-1	.	TGCGCCAGCAACGTAGACACGGCAGGCTACAATGAGCAGTTCTTC	CASNVDTAGYNEQFF
few	TRBV27	TRBJ2-5	.	TGTGCCAGCAGTCCAGTACAGGGAGGTAAGGGGACCCAGTACTTC	CASSPVQGGKGTQYF
few	TRBV7-8	TRBJ2-3	TRBD2	TGTGCCAGCAGCCTGGGGACGGGAGGGCGGACAGATACGCAGTATTTT	CASSLGTGGRTDTQYF